This is a list of T cell receptor beta chains from one sample in a study of CD8 T cells in Susac syndrome. TCRdb re-analysed the immunoSEQ multiplex PCR reads in MiXCR, keeping a single row per CDR3 protein. The data show around 270,000 distinct CDR3 sequences, around nine tenths seen once. The material sequenced was CD8+ T cells from PBMCs. Receptors originate from a human donor with multiple sclerosis. The CDR3 runs from the conserved cysteine through the conserved F or W. D genes are given only for firm matches. Clone size appears in some rows only: once, few, many, or a class for an expanded clone.

>TRBJ2-1|NA|NA|TRBV4-3
TGCGCCAGCAGCCAAGATCTAGGCAGGAGCTCCTACAATGAGCAGTTCTTC
CASSQDLGRSSYNEQFF
>TRBJ2-3|NA|NA|TRBV5-4
TGTGCCAGCAGCTTGGCCGGGGGATTAGAAGATACGCAGTATTTT
CASSLAGGLEDTQYF
>TRBJ2-7|NA|NA|TRBV7-8
TGTGCCAGCAGCGGCAACGAATTAGGTCGGTACTACGAGCAGTACTTC
CASSGNELGRYYEQYF
>TRBJ2-7|NA|NA|TRBV25-1
TGTGCCAGCGCAATCAACAGAGAGCAGTACTTC
CASAINREQYF
>TRBJ2-2|few|NA|TRBV6-1
TGTGCCAGCAGTGAGGGCGGAGGGCTGCACACCGGGGAGCTGTTTTTT
CASSEGGGLHTGELFF
>TRBJ2-7|once|NA|TRBV27
TGTGCCAGCAGTTTAGGTGGGGGAAGCGAGCAGTACTTC
CASSLGGGSEQYF
>TRBJ2-1|once|NA|TRBV29-1
TGCAGCGTTGAGGGAGGAAGTCTCCCCTACAATGAGCAGTTCTTC
CSVEGGSLPYNEQFF
>TRBJ2-3|NA|NA|TRBV20-1
TGCAGTGCTAGGGACTCGTACACAGATACGCAGTATTTT
CSARDSYTDTQYF
>TRBJ1-5|NA|NA|TRBV2
TGTGCCAGCAGTGACAGGAGATATAGCAATCAGCCCCAGCATTTT
CASSDRRYSNQPQHF
>TRBJ2-1|NA|NA|TRBV11-1
TGTGCCAGCAGCTTAGGGGGGAACTACAATGAGCAGTTCTTC
CASSLGGNYNEQFF
>TRBJ1-6|NA|NA|TRBV10-3
TGTGCCATCAGTGAGTCGAATCCGAGCTCCTATAATTCACCCCTCCACTTT
CAISESNPSSYNSPLHF
>TRBJ2-7|NA|TRBD2|TRBV12-3/TRBV12-4
TGTGCCAGCGGGACTAGCGTATACGAGCAGTACTTC
CASGTSVYEQYF
>TRBJ2-7|NA|TRBD2|TRBV5-1
TGCGCCAGCAGCCTTTTACCGGGACTAGCGGGGGCCTACGAGCAGTACTTC
CASSLLPGLAGAYEQYF
>TRBJ1-2|NA|TRBD1|TRBV10-3
TGTGCCATCAGTGTCCAGGGGGCCGAGAATGGCTACACCTTC
CAISVQGAENGYTF
>TRBJ2-2|NA|NA|TRBV9
TGTGCCAGCAGCTTAGGGGGGGCGACAGGGACTCCGAACACCGGGGAGCTGTTTTTT
CASSLGGATGTPNTGELFF
>TRBJ1-5|NA|NA|TRBV7-2
TGTGCCAGCAGCTTAGCCGATAGCAATCAGCCCCAGCATTTT
CASSLADSNQPQHF
>TRBJ2-1|NA|NA|TRBV6-1
TGTGCCGGGAGCTCCGGGACGCGCTCCTACAATGAGCAGTTCTTC
CAGSSGTRSYNEQFF
>TRBJ1-5|NA|NA|TRBV20-1
TGCAGTGCTAGGTCCGGGGTTGTTCAGCCCCAGCATTTT
CSARSGVVQPQHF
>TRBJ2-7|NA|NA|TRBV25-1
TGTGCCAGCAGTGAATCGACAGGCACCTTGGGGGAGCAGTACTTC
CASSESTGTLGEQYF
>TRBJ1-2|NA|NA|TRBV19
TGTGCCAGTGCCAACCGCGAAGAGACTTTTAAGTATGGCTACACCTTC
CASANREETFKYGYTF
>TRBJ2-1|NA|TRBD2|TRBV14
TGTGCCAGCAGCCAAGTTTTAGCGGGGGGTAACTATGAGCAGTTCTTC
CASSQVLAGGNYEQFF
>TRBJ2-7|NA|NA|TRBV28
TGTGCCAGCAGGTTGGCAGGGGTATCGTACGAGCAGTACTTC
CASRLAGVSYEQYF
>TRBJ2-3|NA|TRBD2|TRBV20-1
TGCAGTACGCGGGAGCCCTTTAGCACAGATACGCAGTATTTT
CSTREPFSTDTQYF
>TRBJ1-2|NA|NA|TRBV29-1
TGCAGCGTTGAAACGGGGTTCTATGGCTACACCTTC
CSVETGFYGYTF
>TRBJ2-7|NA|TRBD2|TRBV7-9
TGTGCCAGCAGCCCCTATAGCGGGAGTCTTTACGAGCAGTACTTC
CASSPYSGSLYEQYF
>TRBJ2-1|NA|NA|TRBV7-6
TGTGCCAGCAGCCCCTTAGAGGCTGAGCAGTTCTTC
CASSPLEAEQFF
>TRBJ2-2|NA|TRBD1|TRBV6-1
TGTGCCAGCAGACAGGGGCGGGTAGACACCGGGGAGCTGTTTTTT
CASRQGRVDTGELFF
>TRBJ2-7|NA|TRBD1|TRBV9
TGTGCCAGCAGCGTAGGACAGGGGACCCACGAGCAGTACTTC
CASSVGQGTHEQYF
>TRBJ1-2|NA|NA|TRBV12-3/TRBV12-4
TGTGCCAGCAGAAGCCGGGAATATGGCTACACCTTC
CASRSREYGYTF